By its share, the clone carrying this TCR beta chain is medium-sized. V shed 1 base, J shed 7 bases, and the junction held 1 base outside the gene matches. The CDR3 covers 15 residues. Germline-derived CDR1 and CDR2 are SGHAT and FQNNGV. This sample is part of a study of radiation and T cells in renal cell carcinoma. The method was immunoSEQ multiplex PCR; TCRdb's version includes in-frame clones alone and lacks a portion of them. The sample consists of about 20,000 clones, roughly half of them appearing once. Treatment given: 15 Gy SBRT to primary tumor, nephrectomy 4 weeks later. The clonotype comes from a woman aged 50 to 65 with renal cell carcinoma. This specimen was tumor tissue, taken from a patient whose treatment included radiotherapy and nephrectomy. The chain joins TRBV11-2 to TRBJ2-1, with 13 bases matching TRBD2. DNA for the CDR3: TGTGCCAGCAGCTTAGGGACTAGCGGGGGTAATGAGCAGTTCTTC. This sequence encodes CASSLGTSGGNEQFF.